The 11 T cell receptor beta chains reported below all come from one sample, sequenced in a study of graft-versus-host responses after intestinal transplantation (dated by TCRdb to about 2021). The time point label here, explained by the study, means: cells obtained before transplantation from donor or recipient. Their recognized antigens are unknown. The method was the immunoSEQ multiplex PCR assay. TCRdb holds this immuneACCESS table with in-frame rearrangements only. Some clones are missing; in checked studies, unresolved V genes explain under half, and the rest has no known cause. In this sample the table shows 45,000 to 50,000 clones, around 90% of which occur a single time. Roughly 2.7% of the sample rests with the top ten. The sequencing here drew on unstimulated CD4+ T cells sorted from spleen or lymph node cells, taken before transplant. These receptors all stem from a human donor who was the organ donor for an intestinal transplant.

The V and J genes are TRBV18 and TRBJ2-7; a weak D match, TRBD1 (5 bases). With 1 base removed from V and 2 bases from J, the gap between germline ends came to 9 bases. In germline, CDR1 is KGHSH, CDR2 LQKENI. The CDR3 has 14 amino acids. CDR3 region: CASSPQGITYEQYF. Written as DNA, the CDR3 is TGTGCCAGCTCACCACAGGGGATCACCTACGAGCAGTACTTC.

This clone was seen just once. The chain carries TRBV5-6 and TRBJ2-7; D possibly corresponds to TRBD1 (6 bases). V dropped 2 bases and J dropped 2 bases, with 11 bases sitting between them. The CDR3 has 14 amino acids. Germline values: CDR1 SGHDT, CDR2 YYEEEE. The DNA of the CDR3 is TGTGCCAGCAGCTTCGGACAGTTTACCTACGAGCAGTACTTC. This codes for CASSFGQFTYEQYF.

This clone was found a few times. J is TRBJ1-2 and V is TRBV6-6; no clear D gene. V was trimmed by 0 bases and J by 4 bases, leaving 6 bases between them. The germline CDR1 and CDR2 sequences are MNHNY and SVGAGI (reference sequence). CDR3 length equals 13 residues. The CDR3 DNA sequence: TGTGCCAGCAGTTACTCCGCAGGCTATGGCTACACCTTC. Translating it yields CASSYSAGYGYTF.

The CDR3 coding sequence is TGTGCCTGGAGTGTAACAGCGGGAGGGGAGACCCAGTACTTC. It encodes CAWSVTAGGETQYF. The rearrangement uses TRBV30 and TRBJ2-5, with 10 nucleotides matching TRBD2. The germline CDR1 and CDR2 sequences are GTSNPN and SVGIG (reference sequence). With V trimmed by 0 bases and J by 5 bases, 3 bases remained unmatched. CDR3 length: 14 residues.

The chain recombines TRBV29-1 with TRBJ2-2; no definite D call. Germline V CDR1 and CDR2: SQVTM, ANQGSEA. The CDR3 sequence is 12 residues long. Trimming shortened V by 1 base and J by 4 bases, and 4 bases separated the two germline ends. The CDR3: CSVEGGTGELFF. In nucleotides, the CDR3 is TGCAGCGTTGAAGGCGGCACCGGGGAGCTGTTTTTT.

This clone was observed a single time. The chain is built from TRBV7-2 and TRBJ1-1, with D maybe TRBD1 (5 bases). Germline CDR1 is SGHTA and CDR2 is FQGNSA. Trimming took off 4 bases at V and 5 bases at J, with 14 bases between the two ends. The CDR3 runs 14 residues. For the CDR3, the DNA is TGTGCCAGCAGCTCCCAAGGGGCGCGGACTGAAGCTTTCTTT. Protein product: CASSSQGARTEAFF.

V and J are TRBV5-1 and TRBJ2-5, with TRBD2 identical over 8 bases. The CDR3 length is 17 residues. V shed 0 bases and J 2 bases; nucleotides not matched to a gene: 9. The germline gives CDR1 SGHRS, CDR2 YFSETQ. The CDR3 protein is CASSLARVAGRQETQYF. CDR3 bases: TGCGCCAGCAGCTTGGCCAGGGTAGCGGGAAGACAAGAGACCCAGTACTTC. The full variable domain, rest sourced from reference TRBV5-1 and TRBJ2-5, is KAGVTQTPRYLIKTRGQQVTLSCSPISGHRSVSWYQQTPGQGLQFLFEYFSETQRNKGNFPGRFSGRQFSNSRSEMNVSTLELGDSALYLCASSLARVAGRQETQYFGPGTRLLVL.

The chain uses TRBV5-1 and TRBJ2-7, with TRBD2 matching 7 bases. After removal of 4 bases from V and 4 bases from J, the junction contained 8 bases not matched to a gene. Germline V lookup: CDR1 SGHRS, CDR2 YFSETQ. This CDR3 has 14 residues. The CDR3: CASSLRTGGYEQYF. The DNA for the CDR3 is TGCGCCAGCAGCCTTAGGACGGGAGGATACGAGCAGTACTTC.

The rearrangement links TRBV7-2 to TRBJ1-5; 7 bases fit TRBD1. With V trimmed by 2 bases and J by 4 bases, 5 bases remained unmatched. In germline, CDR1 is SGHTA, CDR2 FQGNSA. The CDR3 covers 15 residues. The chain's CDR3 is CASSLMTGRNQPQHF. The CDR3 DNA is TGTGCCAGCAGCTTAATGACAGGGAGGAATCAGCCCCAGCATTTT.

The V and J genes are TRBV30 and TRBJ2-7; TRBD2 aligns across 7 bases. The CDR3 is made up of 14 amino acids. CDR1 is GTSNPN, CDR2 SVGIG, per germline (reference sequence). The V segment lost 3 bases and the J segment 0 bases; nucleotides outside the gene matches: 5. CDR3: CAWRTSGNSYEQYF. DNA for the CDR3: TGTGCCTGGAGGACGAGCGGGAACTCCTACGAGCAGTACTTC.

The CDR3 coding sequence is TGTGCCAGCAGCTTAGGGGCACTTTTGGATTACAAGCAGTACTTC. Its translation: CASSLGALLDYKQYF. V is TRBV7-9 and J is TRBJ2-7; D gene unclear. From germline, CDR1 is SEHNR and CDR2 FQNEAQ (reference sequence). The CDR3 loop spans 15 amino acids. The V gene lost 1 base and the J gene lost 8 bases, with 18 bases spanning the gap.